This T cell receptor (beta chain) came from a study of cytomegalovirus exposure and HLA in healthy donors. Germline loops: CDR1 GTSNPN, CDR2 SVGIG (reference sequence). CDR3 length: 14 residues. With 5 bases removed from V and 7 bases from J, the gap between germline ends came to 17 bases. Healthy bone marrow donors made up the cohort. 13 Jbeta primers and 60 Vbeta primers were used for the PCR. Profiling relied on immunoSEQ multiplex PCR, and the TCRdb table lists in-frame clones only, not all of them. The data show around 130,000 clones, 84% seen once. The sample was PBMCs. The sequence was collected from a woman younger than 30 in good health and CMV-seropositive. V and J are TRBV30 and TRBJ2-2, with D possibly being TRBD2 (5 bases). As DNA, the CDR3 is TGTGCCTGGGTCCCCGGGGTGCAAAACGGGGAGCTGTTTTTT. This codes for CAWVPGVQNGELFF.